The present T cell receptor beta chain was sequenced within a study of T cell repertoires in cytomegalovirus infection. At the level of the study: From public TCR beta signatures came an indication of both CMV infection and matching HLA type. Study-wide findings and caveats: The cumulative frequency of public TCR beta families identified carriers of CMV plus the relevant HLA. Across the ex vivo response, the dominant clonotypes were HLA-C-restricted CMV-specific TCR beta clonotypes.

TCRdb called the reads again in MiXCR, with one record for every CDR3 protein. The sample includes about 250,000 distinct CDR3 sequences, approximately 15% of them seen just once. This clonotype turned up a few times. Its target is not known. The sequenced sample consisted of CD8+ T cells from PBMCs. The receptor comes from a human donor in good health (CMV status not recorded). Some clones in this sample may be carry-over from other donors' samples.

The DNA of the CDR3 is TGTGCCAGCAGCTATGGGACAGGGGGCGCCGAGCAGTACTTC. Translation: CASSYGTGGAEQYF. V usage is TRBV5-6 and J usage is TRBJ2-7; 12 bases map to TRBD1. There are 14 residues in the CDR3. Trimming cost V 3 bases and J 6 bases; bases outside gene matches: 4. CDR1 is SGHDT and CDR2 is YYEEEE in the germline V gene.